This TCR beta chain was profiled in a study of post-analysis software for immune sequencing data. Findings and caveats of the study: TRBV segments more frequent in patients than in controls numbered about five and included TRBV5-6, TRBV5-1 and TRBV20-1.

Unique molecular identifiers tagged the TCR beta cDNA libraries. About 460,000 cDNA molecules were obtained from approximately 1 to 10 million T cells. TCRdb reanalysed the PCR reads using MiXCR and keeps one entry per CDR3 protein. The sample shows a few hundred thousand distinct CDR3 sequences, nearly 45% of them seen only once. This clonotype has only one observation. Its antigen is currently unknown. Per germline, CDR1 MNHNY and CDR2 SVGAGI (reference sequence). With 5 bases clipped from V and 4 bases from J, the junction kept 6 bases outside the gene matches. The CDR3 has 16 residues. The source material was blood. The clonotype was recovered from a girl aged 10-17 years with multiple sclerosis. The chain links TRBV6-6 to TRBJ2-3; 13 bases agree with TRBD2. As DNA, the CDR3 is TGTGCCAGCAGTACGGGACTAGCGGGACCCGCAGATACGCAGTATTTT. The encoded protein is CASSTGLAGPADTQYF.